This TCR beta chain was captured in a study of blood T cell repertoires in COVID-19 (dated by TCRdb to the early 2020s). The study in broad terms: Samples covering the acute and convalescent phases of COVID-19 were provided by collaborators in the United States, Italy and Spain. The sample metadata nearly always contained a de-identified subject ID, COVID-19 status, age in years and sex. The material from the prospective study consisted of cDNA or gDNA derived from T cells, B-cell-depleted T cells, or PBMCs. Subjects who had been exposed to COVID-19, were actively infected with it, or had recovered from it provided the deeply sampled blood TCRbeta repertoires that made up the dataset. HLA class I and class II types, where available, came from metadata supplied by the sample provider rather than from assay-based typing. A freely available public database, intended as a resource for researchers studying the immune response to SARS-CoV-2, is where the repertoires were released. The samples were drawn from the first 160 participants of the ongoing ImmuneRACE study and from 1,200 or so subjects provided by 6 global collaborators. General study outcomes and caveats: Clinical and demographic metadata were provided uncurated, with the amount varying by source and participant.

CDR1 and CDR2 are drawn from the germline V gene: KGHSH, LQKENI. Inclusive of the bounding cysteine and phenylalanine, the CDR3 is 13 residues long. Left in the record is the CDR3 DNA by itself, 39 bases read in frame from the first base. V gives up 3 bases and J gives up 4 bases, and the segment between their germline ends measures 7 bases. Remarks on this clone: There is no known antigen for this receptor. The input lacks base qualities; no much larger clone sits a single base away. Other nucleotide sequences from this sample produce the same CDR3.

The collaborating institutions used their own protocols to collect whole blood in K2EDTA tubes. For TCRbeta analysis, collaborators shipped samples in one of three forms: frozen whole blood, isolated PBMCs, or DNA extracted from either of those sample types. The immunoSEQ Assay, a bias-controlled multiplex PCR, was used to amplify TCRbeta CDR3 regions from genomic DNA. As for how the authors treated the data: Within the assay, amplification of reference gene primers was used to estimate how many nucleated cells each sample contained. To quantify the absolute abundance of each unique TCRbeta CDR3 rearrangement, sequence reads were collapsed and filtered. For each sample, productive Simpson clonality was calculated as the square root of Simpson's diversity index over productive rearrangements. TCRdb limited this immuneACCESS table to in-frame rearrangements with V and J called. A share of clones is missing; checked studies link under half to unresolved V genes, and the rest is unexplained. The V and J calls and the clone size are those of that table, but D and trimming were determined from the DNA. The sample table contains 650,000 to 800,000 clones; only one count was recorded for around 90% of them. The top ten hold over 0.2% of the sample.

The receptor's source is a woman under 30 with acute or convalescent COVID-19. This chain joins TRBV18 to TRBJ1-5; the D gene is not confidently resolved. Input material: peripheral blood. The encoded CDR3 is CASSPGENQPQHF. DNA sequence: TGTGCCAGCTCACCGGGCGAGAATCAGCCCCAGCATTTT. Joined to the reference TRBV18 and TRBJ1-5 proteins, this CDR3 gives the full variable domain: NAGVMQNPRHLVRRRGQEARLRCSPMKGHSHVYWYRQLPEEGLKFMVYLQKENIIDESGMPKERFSAEFPKEGPSILRIQQVVRGDSAAYFCASSPGENQPQHFGDGTRLSIL.